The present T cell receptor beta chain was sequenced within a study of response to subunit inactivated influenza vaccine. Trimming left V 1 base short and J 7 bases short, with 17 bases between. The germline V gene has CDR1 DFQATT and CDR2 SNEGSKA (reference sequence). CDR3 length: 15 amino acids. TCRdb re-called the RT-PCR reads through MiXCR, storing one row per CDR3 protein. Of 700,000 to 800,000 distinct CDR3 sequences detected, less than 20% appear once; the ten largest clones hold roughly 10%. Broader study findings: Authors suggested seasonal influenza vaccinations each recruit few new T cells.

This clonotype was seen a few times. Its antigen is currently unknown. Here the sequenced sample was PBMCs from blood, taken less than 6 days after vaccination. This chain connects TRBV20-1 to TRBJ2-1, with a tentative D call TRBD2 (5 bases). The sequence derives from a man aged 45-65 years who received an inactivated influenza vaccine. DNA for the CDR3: TGCAGTGCTAGAGGACTCCGCGGGCTGGGTAATGAGCAGTTCTTC. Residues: CSARGLRGLGNEQFF.